This T cell receptor (beta chain) is drawn from a study of blood T cell repertoires in COVID-19. Some clones are missing from TCRdb's copy, which holds only in-frame ones; the method was immunoSEQ multiplex PCR. This sample has roughly 280,000 clones, with approximately 86% found just once. Germline V lookup: CDR1 SGHAT, CDR2 FQNNGV. V lost 2 bases to trimming and J lost 10 bases, with 15 bases between them. The CDR3 has 14 amino acids. The V gene is TRBV11-2, the J gene TRBJ1-3; maybe TRBD1 (5 bases). The clonotype was recovered from a man aged 30 to 39 with active or convalescent COVID-19. Source material: peripheral blood. CDR3 in amino acids: CASSLKLTGGTIYF. The CDR3 coding sequence is TGTGCCAGCAGCTTAAAACTAACTGGGGGGACCATATATTTT.